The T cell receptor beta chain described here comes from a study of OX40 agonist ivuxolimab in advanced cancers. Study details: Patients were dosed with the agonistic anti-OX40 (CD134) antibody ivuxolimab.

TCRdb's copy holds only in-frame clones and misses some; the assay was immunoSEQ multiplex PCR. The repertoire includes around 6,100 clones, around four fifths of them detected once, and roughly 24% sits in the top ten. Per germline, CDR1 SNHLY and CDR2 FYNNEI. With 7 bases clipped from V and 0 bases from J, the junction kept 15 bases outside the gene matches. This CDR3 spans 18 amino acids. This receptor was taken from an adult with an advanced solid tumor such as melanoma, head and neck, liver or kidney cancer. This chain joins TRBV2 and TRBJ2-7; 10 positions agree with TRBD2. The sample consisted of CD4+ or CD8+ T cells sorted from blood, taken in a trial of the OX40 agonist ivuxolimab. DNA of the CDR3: TGTGCCAGCAATGGGGGAACTAGCGGGATAAGGAGCTCCTACGAGCAGTACTTC. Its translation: CASNGGTSGIRSSYEQYF.